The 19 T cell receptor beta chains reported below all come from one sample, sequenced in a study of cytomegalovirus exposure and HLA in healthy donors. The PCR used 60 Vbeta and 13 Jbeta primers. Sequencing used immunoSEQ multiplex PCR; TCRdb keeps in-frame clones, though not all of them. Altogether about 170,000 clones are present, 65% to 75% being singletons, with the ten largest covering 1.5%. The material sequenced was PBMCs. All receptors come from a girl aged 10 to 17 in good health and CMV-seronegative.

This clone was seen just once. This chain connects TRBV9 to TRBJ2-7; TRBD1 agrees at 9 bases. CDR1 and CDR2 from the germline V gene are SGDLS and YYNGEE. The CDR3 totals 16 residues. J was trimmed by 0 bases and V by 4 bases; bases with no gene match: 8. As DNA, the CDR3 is TGTGCCAGCAGCTCGAAGGACAGGGGCCCCTCCTACGAGCAGTACTTC. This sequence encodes CASSSKDRGPSYEQYF.

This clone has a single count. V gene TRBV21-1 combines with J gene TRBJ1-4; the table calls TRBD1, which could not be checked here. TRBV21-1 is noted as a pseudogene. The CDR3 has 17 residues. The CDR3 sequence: CASSKDWTTRIPGKLFF. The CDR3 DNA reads TGTGCCAGCAGCAAAGATTGGACAACCCGCATTCCGGGAAAACTGTTTTTT.

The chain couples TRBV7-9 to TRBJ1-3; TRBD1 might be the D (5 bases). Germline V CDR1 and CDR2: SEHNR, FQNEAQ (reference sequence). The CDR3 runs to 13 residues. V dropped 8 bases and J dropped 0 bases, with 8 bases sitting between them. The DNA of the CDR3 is TGTGCCAGCGGGGGGGACTCTGGAAACACCATATATTTT. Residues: CASGGDSGNTIYF.

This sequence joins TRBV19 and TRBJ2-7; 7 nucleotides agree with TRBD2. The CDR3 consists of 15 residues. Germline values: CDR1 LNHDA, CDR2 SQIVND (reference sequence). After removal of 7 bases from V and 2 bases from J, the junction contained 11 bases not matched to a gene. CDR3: CASTPAGGGAYEQYF. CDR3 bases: TGTGCCAGTACCCCGGCCGGGGGAGGGGCCTACGAGCAGTACTTC.

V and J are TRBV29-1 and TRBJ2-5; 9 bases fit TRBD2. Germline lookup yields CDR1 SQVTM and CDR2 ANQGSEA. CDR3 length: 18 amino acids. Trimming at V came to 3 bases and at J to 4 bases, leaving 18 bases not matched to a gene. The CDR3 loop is CSVEYRPPGLAWAETQYF. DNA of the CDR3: TGCAGCGTTGAGTACCGGCCGCCGGGACTAGCTTGGGCAGAGACCCAGTACTTC.

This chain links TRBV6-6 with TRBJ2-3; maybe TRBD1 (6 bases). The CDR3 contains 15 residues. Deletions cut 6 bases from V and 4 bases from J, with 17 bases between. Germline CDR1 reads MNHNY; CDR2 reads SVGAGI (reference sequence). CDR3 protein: CASSPRYRVADTQYF. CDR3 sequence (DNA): TGTGCCAGCAGCCCACGATACAGGGTTGCAGATACGCAGTATTTT.

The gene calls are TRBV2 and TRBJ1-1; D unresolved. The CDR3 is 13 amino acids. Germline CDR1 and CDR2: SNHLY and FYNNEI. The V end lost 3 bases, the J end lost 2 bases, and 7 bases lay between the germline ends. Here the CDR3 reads CASSDPLNTEAFF. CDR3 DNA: TGTGCCAGCAGTGATCCTCTAAACACTGAAGCTTTCTTT.

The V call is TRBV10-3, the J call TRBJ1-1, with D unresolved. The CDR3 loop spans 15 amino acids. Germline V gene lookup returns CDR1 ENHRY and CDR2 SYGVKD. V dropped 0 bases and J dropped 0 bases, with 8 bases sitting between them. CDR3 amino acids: CAISESRQMNTEAFF. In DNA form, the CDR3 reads TGTGCCATCAGTGAGTCGAGGCAGATGAACACTGAAGCTTTCTTT.

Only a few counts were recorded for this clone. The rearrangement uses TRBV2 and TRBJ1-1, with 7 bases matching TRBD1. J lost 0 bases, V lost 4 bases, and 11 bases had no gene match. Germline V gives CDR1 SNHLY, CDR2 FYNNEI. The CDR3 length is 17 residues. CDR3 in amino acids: CASSGGQVPFMNTEAFF. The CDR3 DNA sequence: TGTGCCAGCAGTGGTGGACAGGTGCCTTTTATGAACACTGAAGCTTTCTTT.

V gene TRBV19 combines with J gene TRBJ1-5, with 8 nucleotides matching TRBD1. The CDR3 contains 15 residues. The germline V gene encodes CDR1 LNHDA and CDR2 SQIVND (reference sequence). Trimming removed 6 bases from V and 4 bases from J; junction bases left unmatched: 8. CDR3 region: CASREDRVGNQPQHF. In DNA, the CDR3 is TGTGCCAGTAGGGAGGACAGGGTAGGTAATCAGCCCCAGCATTTT.

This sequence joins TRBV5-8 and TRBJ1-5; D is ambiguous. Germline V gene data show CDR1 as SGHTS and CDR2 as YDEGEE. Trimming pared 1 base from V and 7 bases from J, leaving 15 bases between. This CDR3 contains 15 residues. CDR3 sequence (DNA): TGTGCCAGCAGCTTGAGGACGCGTGCGGGGCAGCCCCAGCATTTT. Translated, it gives CASSLRTRAGQPQHF.

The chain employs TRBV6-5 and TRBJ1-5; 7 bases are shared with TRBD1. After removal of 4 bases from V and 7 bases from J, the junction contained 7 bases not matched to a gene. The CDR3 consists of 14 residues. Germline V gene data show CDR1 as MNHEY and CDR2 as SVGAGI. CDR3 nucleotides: TGTGCCAGCAGTTTTGTGCAGGGGGAGCAGCCCCAGCATTTT. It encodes CASSFVQGEQPQHF.

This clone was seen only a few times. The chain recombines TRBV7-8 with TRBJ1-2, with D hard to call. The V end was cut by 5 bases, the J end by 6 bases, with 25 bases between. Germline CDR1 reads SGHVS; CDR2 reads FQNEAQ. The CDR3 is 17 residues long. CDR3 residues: CASSPRFLGSTDDGYTF. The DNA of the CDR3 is TGTGCCAGCAGCCCCCGGTTTTTAGGATCAACAGACGATGGCTACACCTTC.

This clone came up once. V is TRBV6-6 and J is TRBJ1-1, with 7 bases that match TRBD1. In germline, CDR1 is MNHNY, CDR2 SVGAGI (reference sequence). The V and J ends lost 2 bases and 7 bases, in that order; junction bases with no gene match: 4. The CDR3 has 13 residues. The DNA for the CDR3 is TGTGCCAGCAGTTACCCCGGGACAGATGAAGCTTTCTTT. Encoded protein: CASSYPGTDEAFF.

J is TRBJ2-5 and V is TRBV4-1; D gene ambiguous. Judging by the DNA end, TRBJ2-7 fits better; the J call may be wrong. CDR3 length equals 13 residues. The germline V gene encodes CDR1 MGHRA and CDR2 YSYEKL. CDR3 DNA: TGCGCCAGCAGCCATCCCCTAAGTCACGAGCAGTACTTC. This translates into CASSHPLSHEQYF.

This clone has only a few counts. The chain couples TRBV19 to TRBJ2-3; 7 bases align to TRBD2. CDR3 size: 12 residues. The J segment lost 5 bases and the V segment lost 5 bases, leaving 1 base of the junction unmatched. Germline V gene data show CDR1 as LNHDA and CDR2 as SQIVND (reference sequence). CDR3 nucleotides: TGTGCCAGTAGTGGGGGGGGAGATACGCAGTATTTT. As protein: CASSGGGDTQYF. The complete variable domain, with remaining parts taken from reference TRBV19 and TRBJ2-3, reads DGGITQSPKYLFRKEGQNVTLSCEQNLNHDAMYWYRQDPGQGLRLIYYSQIVNDFQKGDIAEGYSVSREKKESFPLTVTSAQKNPTAFYLCASSGGGDTQYFGPGTRLTVL.

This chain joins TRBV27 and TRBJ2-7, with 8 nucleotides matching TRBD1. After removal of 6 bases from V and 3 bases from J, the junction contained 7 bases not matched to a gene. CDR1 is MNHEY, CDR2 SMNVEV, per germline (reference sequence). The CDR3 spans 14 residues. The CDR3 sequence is CASRVGQGSYEQYF. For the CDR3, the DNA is TGTGCCAGCAGGGTTGGACAGGGCAGCTACGAGCAGTACTTC.

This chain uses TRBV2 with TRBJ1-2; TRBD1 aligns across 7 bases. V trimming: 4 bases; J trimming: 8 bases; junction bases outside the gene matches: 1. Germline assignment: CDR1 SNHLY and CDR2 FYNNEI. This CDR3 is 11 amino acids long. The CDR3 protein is CASSGTGGYTF. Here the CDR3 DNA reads TGTGCCAGCAGTGGGACAGGCGGCTACACCTTC.

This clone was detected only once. The CDR3: CASSTGTGGYTEAFF. CDR3 in DNA: TGTGCCAGCAGCACCGGGACAGGGGGGTACACTGAAGCTTTCTTT. The V and J genes are TRBV7-3 and TRBJ1-1; 11 nucleotides line up with TRBD1. Germline loops: CDR1 SGHTA, CDR2 FQGTGA. V lost 5 bases to trimming and J lost 3 bases; unmatched junction nucleotides: 5. The CDR3 runs to 15 residues.